Listed here are 26 T cell receptor beta chains from one sample, sequenced in a study of T cell responses to AZD1222 COVID-19 vaccine. Produced via immunoSEQ multiplex PCR; TCRdb's table is partial and in-frame only. This repertoire shows approximately 100,000 clones, around 94% found once; its top ten account for roughly 2%. The sample was peripheral blood, taken on day 0 of AZD1222 vaccination. The receptors originated from an adult in good health.

V gene TRBV28 combines with J gene TRBJ1-2; D is uncertain. CDR3 size: 13 residues. Germline-derived CDR1 and CDR2 are MDHEN and SYDVKM. Trimming shortened V by 2 bases and J by 1 base, and 5 bases separated the two germline ends. The CDR3 reads CASSLTDNYGYTF. The DNA for the CDR3 is TGTGCCAGCAGTTTAACAGATAACTATGGCTACACCTTC.

The gene calls are TRBV11-3 and TRBJ1-2; D remains unclear. This CDR3 has 12 residues. V was pared by 2 bases and J by 1 base, with 2 bases between. CDR1 and CDR2 from the germline V gene are SGHNT and YENEEA. CDR3 protein: CASSLYNYGYTF. CDR3 DNA sequence: TGTGCCAGCAGCTTATATAACTATGGCTACACCTTC.

The J gene is TRBJ1-5, the V gene TRBV6-6; D unclear. The CDR3 runs to 12 residues. Per germline, CDR1 MNHNY and CDR2 SVGAGI (reference sequence). V was clipped by 2 bases and J by 4 bases, with 3 bases between them. The CDR3 here is CASSYGNQPQHF. CDR3 in DNA: TGTGCCAGCAGTTACGGAAATCAGCCCCAGCATTTT.

The chain recombines TRBV19 with TRBJ1-2; perhaps TRBD1 as D (6 bases). CDR1 and CDR2 (germline): LNHDA, SQIVND (reference sequence). The CDR3 runs to 13 residues. V was shortened by 6 bases and J by 8 bases, with 16 bases between the two germline ends. The CDR3 region is CASRVMGARGYTF. CDR3 bases: TGTGCCAGTAGGGTAATGGGGGCGCGAGGCTACACCTTC.

This clone was found once. The chain couples TRBV6-5 to TRBJ1-1; weak D call: TRBD1 (5 bases). Per the germline V gene, CDR1 is MNHEY and CDR2 is SVGAGI. This CDR3 comprises 15 residues. Deletions cut 0 bases from V and 6 bases from J, with 14 bases between. In nucleotides, the CDR3 is TGTGCCAGCAGTTACTCGGCCAGGGCGCTGTCTGAAGCTTTCTTT. It yields the protein CASSYSARALSEAFF.

The rearrangement uses TRBV11-2 and TRBJ1-2; D perhaps matches TRBD1 (5 bases). In germline, CDR1 is SGHAT, CDR2 FQNNGV. CDR3 length equals 13 residues. V lost 10 bases and J lost 0, with 12 bases in between. The CDR3: CATSGIANYGYTF. The DNA for the CDR3 is TGTGCCACCTCAGGGATAGCTAACTATGGCTACACCTTC.

The chain recombines TRBV5-6 with TRBJ1-2, with unresolved D. This CDR3 contains 13 residues. Trimming removed 2 bases from V and 3 bases from J, with 8 bases in between. CDR1 is SGHDT and CDR2 is YYEEEE in the germline V gene. CDR3 sequence (DNA): TGTGCCAGCAGCTTAGCAGGAGACTATGGCTACACCTTC. This gives the protein CASSLAGDYGYTF. Looking up the rest from reference TRBV5-6 and TRBJ1-2 gives the full variable domain: DAGVTQSPTHLIKTRGQQVTLRCSPKSGHDTVSWYQQALGQGPQFIFQYYEEEERQRGNFPDRFSGHQFPNYSSELNVNALLLGDSALYLCASSLAGDYGYTFGSGTRLTVV.

There are a few counts of this clone. The chain couples TRBV6-1 to TRBJ1-3; possibly TRBD1 for D (6 bases). The CDR3 has 14 amino acids. The V end was cut by 3 bases, the J end by 4 bases, with 10 bases between. Per germline, CDR1 MNHNS and CDR2 SASEGT. CDR3 bases: TGTGCCAGCAGTGAGGACAGCGAAGGAAACACCATATATTTT. Encoded protein: CASSEDSEGNTIYF.

Written as DNA, the CDR3 is TGTGCCAGCAGCTTCGGACAGCGGGAGACCCAGTACTTC. Residues: CASSFGQRETQYF. This chain connects TRBV5-6 to TRBJ2-5; perhaps TRBD1 as D (6 bases). The CDR3 loop spans 13 amino acids. The V and J ends lost 2 bases and 5 bases respectively, with 10 bases between them. Germline values: CDR1 SGHDT, CDR2 YYEEEE.

CDR3 nucleotides: TGTGCCTGGAGTGTAGCGCGGGATGAGCAGTTCTTC. It codes for CAWSVARDEQFF. The rearrangement uses TRBV30 and TRBJ2-1, with a tentative D call TRBD2 (5 bases). Germline CDR1 is GTSNPN and CDR2 is SVGIG (reference sequence). The CDR3 totals 12 residues. V was pared by 0 bases and J by 8 bases, with 8 bases between.

This sequence joins TRBV14 and TRBJ2-6, with a weak D call TRBD2 (5 bases). CDR3 size: 15 residues. The V and J ends lost 5 bases and 0 bases respectively, with 8 bases between them. Looked up from germline, CDR1 is SGHDN and CDR2 is FVKESK. CDR3 amino acids: CASSVRGSGANVLTF. CDR3 DNA: TGTGCCAGCAGCGTCCGGGGCTCTGGGGCCAACGTCCTGACTTTC.

The chain carries TRBV6-4 and TRBJ2-6, with D perhaps matching TRBD1 (5 bases). The CDR3 length is 16 residues. V was cut by 5 bases and J by 4 bases, with 15 bases left in between. CDR1 is MRHNA and CDR2 is SNTAGT in the germline V gene. Here the CDR3 DNA reads TGTGCCAGCAGTCCCGAAGGGGCTGGCGGGGCCAACGTCCTGACTTTC. This encodes CASSPEGAGGANVLTF.

The chain carries TRBV2 and TRBJ1-6; D is unclear. This CDR3 region has 14 residues. Germline CDR1 SNHLY, CDR2 FYNNEI. V was pared by 1 base and J by 7 bases, with 8 bases between. This chain's CDR3 is CASSEERWNSPLHF. CDR3 DNA sequence: TGTGCCAGCAGTGAAGAGAGGTGGAATTCACCCCTCCACTTT.

This clone is a singleton in its sample. The chain combines TRBV7-2 with TRBJ1-3, with D unclear. From germline, CDR1 is SGHTA and CDR2 FQGNSA. The CDR3 spans 16 residues. V lost 1 base to trimming and J lost 9 bases, with 19 bases between them. The CDR3 DNA sequence: TGTGCCAGCAGCTTAGGGGTAGGCGGGGTGAGGAGCACCATATATTTT. Its protein is CASSLGVGGVRSTIYF. Supplemented by reference TRBV7-2 and TRBJ1-3, the full variable domain reads GAGVSQSPSNKVTEKGKDVELRCDPISGHTALYWYRQSLGQGLEFLIYFQGNSAPDKSGLPSDRFSAERTGGSVSTLTIQRTQQEDSAVYLCASSLGVGGVRSTIYFGEGSWLTVV.

V and J are TRBV5-6 and TRBJ1-6, with unresolved D. The V end was cut by 2 bases, the J end by 8 bases, with 5 bases between. The germline V gene encodes CDR1 SGHDT and CDR2 YYEEEE. This CDR3 is built from 12 residues. The DNA of the CDR3 is TGTGCCAGCAGCTTTTGGGATTCACCCCTCCACTTT. Residues: CASSFWDSPLHF.

The chain links TRBV6-1 to TRBJ1-2, with TRBD1 matching over 8 bases. CDR1 and CDR2 from the germline V gene are MNHNS and SASEGT. V trimming: 2 bases; J trimming: 4 bases; junction bases outside the gene matches: 6. The CDR3 length is 15 residues. The CDR3 loop is CASSEWTGRSYGYTF. Here the CDR3 DNA reads TGTGCCAGCAGTGAATGGACAGGGCGAAGCTATGGCTACACCTTC.

The CDR3 protein is CASSSLYDPRGGTQYF. DNA of the CDR3: TGTGCCAGCAGTTCTCTCTACGACCCCCGAGGGGGTACGCAGTATTTT. This chain connects TRBV6-2 or TRBV6-3 to TRBJ2-3, with TRBD1 as a possible D gene (6 bases). The ends were cut back, 4 bases at V and 8 bases at J, with 22 bases in the middle. Germline V gives CDR1 MNHEY, CDR2 SVGEGT. This CDR3 contains 16 residues.

The rearrangement joins TRBV20-1 to TRBJ1-2, with D perhaps matching TRBD1 (5 bases). CDR3 size: 14 residues. V gave up 3 bases and J gave up 2 bases, with 13 bases separating them. Germline assignment: CDR1 DFQATT and CDR2 SNEGSKA (reference sequence). The CDR3 is CSASPGRGNYGYTF. CDR3 coding DNA: TGCAGTGCTAGTCCGGGGCGGGGAAACTATGGCTACACCTTC.

The chain employs TRBV18 and TRBJ2-7; D uncertain. Germline CDR1 is KGHSH and CDR2 is LQKENI. Trimming left V 2 bases short and J 3 bases short, with 5 bases between. CDR3 length: 12 residues. CDR3 nucleotides: TGTGCCAGCTCACCAGGAAACTACGAGCAGTACTTC. This codes for CASSPGNYEQYF.

The chain uses TRBV6-8 and TRBJ1-1, with 8 bases matching TRBD1. V shed 6 bases, J shed 1 base, and the junction held 7 bases outside the gene matches. The CDR3 has 15 amino acids. The V gene's germline CDR1 is MNHGY and CDR2 SAAAGT. CDR3 protein: CASSLRGRGNTEAFF. As DNA, the CDR3 is TGTGCCAGCAGCCTCAGGGGGCGCGGGAACACTGAAGCTTTCTTT.

The rearrangement joins TRBV4-3 to TRBJ1-1; possibly TRBD1 for D (5 bases). Trimming removed 0 bases at V and 0 bases at J, with 8 bases between. CDR1 and CDR2 from the germline V gene are LGHNA and YSLEER. The CDR3 consists of 15 residues. CDR3 residues: CASSQDRGVNTEAFF. The CDR3 DNA reads TGCGCCAGCAGCCAAGATCGGGGGGTGAACACTGAAGCTTTCTTT.

The chain couples TRBV19 to TRBJ2-7, with 8 nucleotides matching TRBD1. From germline, CDR1 is LNHDA and CDR2 SQIVND (reference sequence). The CDR3 has 17 residues. V lost 3 bases to trimming and J lost 2 bases; unmatched junction nucleotides: 12. CDR3 residues: CASSIGQGGGVAYEQYF. The CDR3 DNA follows: TGTGCCAGTAGTATCGGACAGGGTGGCGGGGTAGCCTACGAGCAGTACTTC.

The chain employs TRBV6-2 or TRBV6-3 and TRBJ1-1; D is ambiguous. Trimming removed 6 bases at V and 5 bases at J, with 7 bases between. The CDR3 loop spans 11 amino acids. Per germline, CDR1 MNHEY and CDR2 SVGEGT. The CDR3 loop reads CASSDGTEAFF. The CDR3 nucleotides are TGTGCCAGCAGCGATGGGACTGAAGCTTTCTTT.

This chain uses TRBV5-1 with TRBJ1-1; TRBD1 matches at 9 bases. This CDR3 is 15 amino acids long. The junction had 8 bases not matched to a gene; V was cut back by 2 bases and J by 6 bases. CDR1 and CDR2 (germline): SGHRS, YFSETQ. The CDR3 DNA sequence: TGCGCCAGCAGCTTAAGTACAGGGGGCGCGGCTGAAGCTTTCTTT. This translates into CASSLSTGGAAEAFF. The complete variable domain, with remaining parts taken from reference TRBV5-1 and TRBJ1-1, reads KAGVTQTPRYLIKTRGQQVTLSCSPISGHRSVSWYQQTPGQGLQFLFEYFSETQRNKGNFPGRFSGRQFSNSRSEMNVSTLELGDSALYLCASSLSTGGAAEAFFGQGTRLTVV.

The CDR3 nucleotides read TGCGCCAGCAGTGAGAAACCCTTCTTGCAGAATAATGAAAAACTGTTTTTT. Protein: CASSEKPFLQNNEKLFF. The chain carries TRBV10-2 and TRBJ1-4; no reliable D call. The CDR3 has 17 residues. Germline values: CDR1 WSHSY, CDR2 SAAADI. Trimming removed 2 bases at V and 4 bases at J, with 17 bases between.

The chain couples TRBV7-6 to TRBJ2-3; D assignment may be TRBD1 or TRBD2 (6 bases each). The CDR3 spans 17 residues. Germline CDR1 SGHVS, CDR2 FNYEAQ. The germline V and J ends were trimmed by 5 bases and 4 bases, with 22 bases remaining between them. CDR3 nucleotides: TGTGCCAGCAGCCTCAAAGGGGGGACTCCAAGCCCAGATACGCAGTATTTT. Protein: CASSLKGGTPSPDTQYF.